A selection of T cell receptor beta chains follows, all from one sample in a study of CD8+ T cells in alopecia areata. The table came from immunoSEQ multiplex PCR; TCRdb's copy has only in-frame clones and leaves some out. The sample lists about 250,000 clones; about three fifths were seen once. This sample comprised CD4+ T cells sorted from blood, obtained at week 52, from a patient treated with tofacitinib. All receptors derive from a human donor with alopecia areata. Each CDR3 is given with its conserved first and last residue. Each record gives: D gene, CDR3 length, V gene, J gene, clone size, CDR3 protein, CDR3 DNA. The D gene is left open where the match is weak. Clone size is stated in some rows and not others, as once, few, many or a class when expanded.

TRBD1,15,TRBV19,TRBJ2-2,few,CASTLTGGLTGELFF,TGTGCCAGTACCTTGACAGGGGGGTTAACCGGGGAGCTGTTTTTT
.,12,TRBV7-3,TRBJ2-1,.,CASSLRGNEQFF,TGTGCCAGCAGCTTACGGGGGAATGAGCAGTTCTTC
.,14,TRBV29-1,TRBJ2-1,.,CSVEEGRAGNEQFF,TGCAGCGTTGAAGAGGGCCGGGCCGGCAATGAGCAGTTCTTC
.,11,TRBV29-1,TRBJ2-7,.,CSVRQLYEQYF,TGCAGCGTTCGACAGCTCTACGAGCAGTACTTC
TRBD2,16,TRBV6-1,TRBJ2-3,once,CASSGRLAGDLDTQYF,TGTGCCAGCAGTGGCCGACTAGCGGGGGACCTGGATACGCAGTATTTT
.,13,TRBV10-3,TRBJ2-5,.,CAIKEGATETQYF,TGTGCCATCAAGGAGGGGGCGACGGAGACCCAGTACTTC
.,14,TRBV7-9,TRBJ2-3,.,CASSQIPGRNTQYF,TGTGCCAGCAGCCAGATTCCGGGACGAAATACGCAGTATTTT
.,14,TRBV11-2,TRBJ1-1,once,CASSPGQLNTEAFF,TGTGCCAGCAGCCCGGGACAATTGAACACTGAAGCTTTCTTT
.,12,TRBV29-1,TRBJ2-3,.,CSAGVQLDTQYF,TGCAGCGCGGGGGTCCAGCTGGATACGCAGTATTTT
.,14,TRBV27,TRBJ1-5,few,CASSPDTINQPQHF,TGTGCCAGCAGCCCAGACACAATCAATCAGCCCCAGCATTTT
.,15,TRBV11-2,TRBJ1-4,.,CASSPLMGVNEKLFF,TGTGCCAGCAGCCCTCTGATGGGGGTTAATGAAAAACTGTTTTTT
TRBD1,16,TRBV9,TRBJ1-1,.,CASSGGTVWPNTEAFF,TGTGCCAGCAGCGGGGGGACAGTCTGGCCGAACACTGAAGCTTTCTTT
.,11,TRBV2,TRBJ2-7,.,CASSGQTEQYF,TGTGCCAGCAGTGGACAGACCGAGCAGTACTTC
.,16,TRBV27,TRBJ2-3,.,CASSLSGGFSTDTQYF,TGTGCCAGCAGTTTATCCGGGGGCTTTAGCACAGATACGCAGTATTTT
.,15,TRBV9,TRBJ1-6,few,CASSPAGGLHSPLHF,TGTGCCAGCAGCCCTGCCGGAGGGCTACACTCACCCCTCCACTTT
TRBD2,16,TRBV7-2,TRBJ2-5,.,CASSPVGLAGRETQYF,TGTGCCAGCAGCCCGGTCGGACTAGCGGGGCGGGAGACCCAGTACTTC
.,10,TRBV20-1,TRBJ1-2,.,CSARTGGYTF,TGCAGTGCTAGAACGGGTGGCTACACCTTC
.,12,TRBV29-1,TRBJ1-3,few,CSVEGMMNTIYF,TGCAGCGTTGAAGGGATGATGAACACCATATATTTT
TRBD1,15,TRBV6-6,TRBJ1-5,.,CASSYQQGAGQPQHF,TGTGCCAGCAGTTACCAACAGGGGGCCGGACAGCCCCAGCATTTT
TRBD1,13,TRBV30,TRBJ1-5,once,CAWSETGTQPQHF,TGTGCCTGGAGTGAGACAGGGACTCAGCCCCAGCATTTT
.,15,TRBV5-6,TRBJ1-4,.,CASSLGRRTNEKLFF,TGTGCCAGCAGCTTGGGACGCAGGACTAATGAAAAACTGTTTTTT
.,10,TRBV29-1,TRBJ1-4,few,CSVVTEKLFF,TGCAGCGTTGTAACAGAAAAACTGTTTTTT
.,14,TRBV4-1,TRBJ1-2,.,CASSQALGLRGYTF,TGCGCCAGCAGCCAAGCGTTAGGGCTTCGTGGCTACACCTTC
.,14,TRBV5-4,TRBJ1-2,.,CASSLEGGHYGYTF,TGTGCCAGCAGCTTGGAAGGGGGTCACTATGGCTACACCTTC
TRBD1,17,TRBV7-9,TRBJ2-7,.,CASSPMDSGQGMDEQYF,TGTGCCAGCAGCCCGATGGATAGTGGACAGGGGATGGACGAGCAGTACTTC
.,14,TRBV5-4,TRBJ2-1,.,CASSLQGSGNEQFF,TGTGCCAGCAGCTTGCAGGGTTCGGGCAATGAGCAGTTCTTC
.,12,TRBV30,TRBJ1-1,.,CAGRGRRTEAFF,TGTGCAGGCCGGGGGCGAAGAACTGAAGCTTTCTTT
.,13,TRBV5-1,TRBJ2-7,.,CASSLVSPYEQYF,TGCGCCAGCAGCTTGGTTAGCCCCTACGAGCAGTACTTC
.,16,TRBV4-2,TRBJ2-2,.,CASALIPQGYTGELFF,TGTGCCAGCGCACTAATCCCGCAGGGATACACCGGGGAGCTGTTTTTT
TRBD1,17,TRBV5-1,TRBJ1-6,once,CASSWNPGTGSGSPLHF,TGCGCCAGCAGCTGGAATCCTGGGACAGGGTCGGGTTCACCCCTCCACTTT
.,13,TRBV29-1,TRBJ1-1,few,CSVGGGMNTEAFF,TGCAGCGTTGGAGGAGGGATGAACACTGAAGCTTTCTTT
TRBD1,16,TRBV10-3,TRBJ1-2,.,CAISPRTGGVNYGYTF,TGTGCCATCAGTCCCAGGACAGGGGGCGTAAACTATGGCTACACCTTC
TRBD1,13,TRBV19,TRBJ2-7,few,CASSTRDSYEQYF,TGTGCCAGTAGTACCCGGGACAGCTACGAGCAGTACTTC
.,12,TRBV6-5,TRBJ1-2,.,CASSLRGIGYTF,TGTGCCAGCAGCCTGCGGGGGATTGGCTACACCTTC
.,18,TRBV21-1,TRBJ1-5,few,CASSLYTVGRVSNQPQHF,TGTGCCAGCAGCTTGTATACGGTCGGCAGGGTTAGCAATCAGCCCCAGCATTTT
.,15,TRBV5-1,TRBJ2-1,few,CASRFSGKVNNEQFF,TGCGCCAGCAGGTTCTCTGGGAAGGTTAACAATGAGCAGTTCTTC
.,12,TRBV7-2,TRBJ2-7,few,CASSPTYYEQYF,TGTGCCAGCAGCCCGACTTACTACGAGCAGTACTTC
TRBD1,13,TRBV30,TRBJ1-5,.,CAWSDRGPQPQHF,TGTGCCTGGAGTGACAGGGGGCCCCAGCCCCAGCATTTT
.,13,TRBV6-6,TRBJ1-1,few,CASSSLGRDTAFF,TGTGCCAGCAGTTCCCTCGGACGGGACACAGCTTTCTTT
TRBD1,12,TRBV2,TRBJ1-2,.,CASRKQGAGYTF,TGTGCCAGCAGGAAACAGGGGGCTGGCTACACCTTC
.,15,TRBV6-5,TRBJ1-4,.,CASSALGGHNEKLFF,TGTGCCAGCAGTGCTTTGGGCGGACATAATGAAAAACTGTTTTTT
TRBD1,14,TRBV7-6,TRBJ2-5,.,CASSRDSVQETQYF,TGTGCCAGCAGTCGGGACAGCGTCCAAGAGACCCAGTACTTC